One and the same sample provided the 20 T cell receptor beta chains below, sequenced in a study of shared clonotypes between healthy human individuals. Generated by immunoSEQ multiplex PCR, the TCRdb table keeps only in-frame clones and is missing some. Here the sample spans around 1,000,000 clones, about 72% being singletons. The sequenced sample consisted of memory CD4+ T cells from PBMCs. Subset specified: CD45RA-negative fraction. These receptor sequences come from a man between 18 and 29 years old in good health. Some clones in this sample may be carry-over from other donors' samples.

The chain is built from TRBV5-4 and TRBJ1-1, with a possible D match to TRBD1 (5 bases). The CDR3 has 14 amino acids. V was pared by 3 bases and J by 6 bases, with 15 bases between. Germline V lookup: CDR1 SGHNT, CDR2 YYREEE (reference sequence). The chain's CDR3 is CASSWGTSRAEAFF. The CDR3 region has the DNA TGTGCCAGCAGCTGGGGGACTTCGAGGGCTGAAGCTTTCTTT. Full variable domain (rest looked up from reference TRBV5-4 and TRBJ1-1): ETGVTQSPTHLIKTRGQQVTLRCSSQSGHNTVSWYQQALGQGPQFIFQYYREEENGRGNFPPRFSGLQFPNYSSELNVNALELDDSALYLCASSWGTSRAEAFFGQGTRLTVV.

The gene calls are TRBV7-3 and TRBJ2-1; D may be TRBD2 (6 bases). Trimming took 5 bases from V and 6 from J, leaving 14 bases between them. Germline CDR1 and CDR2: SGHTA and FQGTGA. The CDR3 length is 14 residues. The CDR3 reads CASSPTGTSNEQFF. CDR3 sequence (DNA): TGTGCCAGCAGCCCGACCGGGACTTCCAATGAGCAGTTCTTC.

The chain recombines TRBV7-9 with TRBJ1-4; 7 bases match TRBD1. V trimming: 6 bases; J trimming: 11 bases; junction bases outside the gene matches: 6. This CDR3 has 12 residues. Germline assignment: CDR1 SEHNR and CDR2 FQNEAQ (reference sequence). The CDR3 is CASSPTGNKLFF. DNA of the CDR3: TGTGCCAGCAGTCCGACAGGGAATAAACTGTTTTTT.

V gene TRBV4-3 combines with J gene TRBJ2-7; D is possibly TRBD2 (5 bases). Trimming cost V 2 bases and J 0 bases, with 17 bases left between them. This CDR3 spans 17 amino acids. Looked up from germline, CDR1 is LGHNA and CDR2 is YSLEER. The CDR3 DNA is TGCGCCAGCAGCCAACGACCTAGCATAGCAAACTCCTACGAGCAGTACTTC. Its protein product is CASSQRPSIANSYEQYF.

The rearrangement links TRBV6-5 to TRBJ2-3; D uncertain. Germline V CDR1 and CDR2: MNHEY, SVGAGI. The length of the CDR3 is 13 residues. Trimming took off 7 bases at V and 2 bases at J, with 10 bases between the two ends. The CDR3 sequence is CASKAWYTDTQYF. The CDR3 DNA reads TGTGCCAGCAAGGCTTGGTACACAGATACGCAGTATTTT.

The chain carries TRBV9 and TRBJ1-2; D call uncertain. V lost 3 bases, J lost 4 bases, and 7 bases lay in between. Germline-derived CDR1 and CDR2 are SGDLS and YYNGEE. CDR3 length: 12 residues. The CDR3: CASSAPFYGYTF. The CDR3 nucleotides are TGTGCCAGCAGCGCGCCTTTCTATGGCTACACCTTC.

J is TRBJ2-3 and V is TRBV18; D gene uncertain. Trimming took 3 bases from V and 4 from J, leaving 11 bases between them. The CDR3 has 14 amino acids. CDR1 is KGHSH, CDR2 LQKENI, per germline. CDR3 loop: CASSPKPSADTQYF. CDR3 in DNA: TGTGCCAGCTCACCCAAACCCAGCGCAGATACGCAGTATTTT.

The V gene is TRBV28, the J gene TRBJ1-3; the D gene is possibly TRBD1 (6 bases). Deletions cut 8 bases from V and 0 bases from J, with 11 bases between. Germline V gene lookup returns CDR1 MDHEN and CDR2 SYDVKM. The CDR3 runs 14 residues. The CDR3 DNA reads TGTGCCAGCGGACAGCGAACCTCTGGAAACACCATATATTTT. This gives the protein CASGQRTSGNTIYF.

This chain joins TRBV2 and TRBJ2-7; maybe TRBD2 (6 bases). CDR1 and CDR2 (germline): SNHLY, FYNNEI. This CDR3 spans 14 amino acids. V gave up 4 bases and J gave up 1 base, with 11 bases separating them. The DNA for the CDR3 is TGTGCCAGCAGTGGCGGGGTCTATTCCTACGAGCAGTACTTC. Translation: CASSGGVYSYEQYF.

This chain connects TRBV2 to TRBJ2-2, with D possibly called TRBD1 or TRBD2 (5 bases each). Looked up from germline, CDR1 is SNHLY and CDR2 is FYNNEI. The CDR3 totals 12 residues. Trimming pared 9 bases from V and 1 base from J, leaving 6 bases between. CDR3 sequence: CARGRNTGELFF. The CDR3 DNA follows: TGTGCCAGGGGACGGAACACCGGGGAGCTGTTTTTT.

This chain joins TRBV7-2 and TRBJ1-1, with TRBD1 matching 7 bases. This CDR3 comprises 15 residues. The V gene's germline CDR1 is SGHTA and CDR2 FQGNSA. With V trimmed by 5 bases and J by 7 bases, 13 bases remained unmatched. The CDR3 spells CASSLHGQVANEAFF. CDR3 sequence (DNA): TGTGCCAGCAGCCTCCACGGACAGGTGGCTAATGAAGCTTTCTTT.

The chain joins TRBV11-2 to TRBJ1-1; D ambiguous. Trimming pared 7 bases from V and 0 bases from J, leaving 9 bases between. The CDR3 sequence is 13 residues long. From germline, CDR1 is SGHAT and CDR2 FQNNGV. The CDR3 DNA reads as TGTGCCAGCACCCCAAGGGTGAACACTGAAGCTTTCTTT. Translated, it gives CASTPRVNTEAFF.

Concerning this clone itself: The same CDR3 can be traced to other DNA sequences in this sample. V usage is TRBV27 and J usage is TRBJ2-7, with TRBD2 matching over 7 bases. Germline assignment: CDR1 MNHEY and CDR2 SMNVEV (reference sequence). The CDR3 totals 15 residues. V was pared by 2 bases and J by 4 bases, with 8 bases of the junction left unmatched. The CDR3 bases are TGTGCCAGCAGTTTAGTGAGCGGGAAGAGTTACGAGCAGTACTTC. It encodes CASSLVSGKSYEQYF.

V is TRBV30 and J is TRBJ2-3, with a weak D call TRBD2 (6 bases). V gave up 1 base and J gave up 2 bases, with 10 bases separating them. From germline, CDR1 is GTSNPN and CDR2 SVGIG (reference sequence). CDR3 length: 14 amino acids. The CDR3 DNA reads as TGTGCCTGGAGTGAATCGGGGGTCACAGATACGCAGTATTTT. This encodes CAWSESGVTDTQYF.

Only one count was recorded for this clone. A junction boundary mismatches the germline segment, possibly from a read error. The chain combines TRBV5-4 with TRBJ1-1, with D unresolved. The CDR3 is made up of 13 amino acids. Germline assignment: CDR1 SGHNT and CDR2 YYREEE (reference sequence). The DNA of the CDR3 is TGTGCAAGCAGCTTATGGGCGAACACTGAAGCTTTCTTT. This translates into CASSLWANTEAFF.

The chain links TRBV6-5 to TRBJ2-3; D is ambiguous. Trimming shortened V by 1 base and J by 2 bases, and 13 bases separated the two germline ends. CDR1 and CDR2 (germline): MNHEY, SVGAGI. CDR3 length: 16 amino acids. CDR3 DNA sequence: TGTGCCAGCAGTTACTTCCCCCCCCGGTTCACAGATACGCAGTATTTT. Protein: CASSYFPPRFTDTQYF.

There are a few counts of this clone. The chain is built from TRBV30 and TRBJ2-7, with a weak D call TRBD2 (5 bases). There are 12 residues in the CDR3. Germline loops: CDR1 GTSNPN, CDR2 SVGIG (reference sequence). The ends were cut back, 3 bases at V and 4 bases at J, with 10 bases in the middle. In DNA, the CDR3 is TGTGCCTGGAGGGAGGAAGGTTACGAGCAGTACTTC. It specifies CAWREEGYEQYF. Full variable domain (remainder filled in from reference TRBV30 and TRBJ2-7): SQTIHQWPATLVQPVGSPLSLECTVEGTSNPNLYWYRQAAGRGLQLLFYSVGIGQISSEVPQNLSASRPQDRQFILSSKKLLLSDSGFYLCAWREEGYEQYFGPGTRLTVT.

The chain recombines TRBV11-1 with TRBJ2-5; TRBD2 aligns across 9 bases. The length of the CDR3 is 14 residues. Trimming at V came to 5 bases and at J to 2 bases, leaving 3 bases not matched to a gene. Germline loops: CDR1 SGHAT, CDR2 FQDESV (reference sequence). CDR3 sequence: CASSNLAGQETQYF. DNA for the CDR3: TGTGCCAGCAGCAACCTAGCGGGACAAGAGACCCAGTACTTC.

Written as DNA, the CDR3 is TGTGCCAGCTCACACTATTCAGGGAGGGAAAATGAGCAGTTCTTC. Translated, it gives CASSHYSGRENEQFF. The J gene is TRBJ2-1, the V gene TRBV18; the match to TRBD2 covers 7 bases. V gave up 4 bases and J gave up 7 bases; unmatched junction bases: 10. The germline V gene encodes CDR1 KGHSH and CDR2 LQKENI. The CDR3 has 15 residues.

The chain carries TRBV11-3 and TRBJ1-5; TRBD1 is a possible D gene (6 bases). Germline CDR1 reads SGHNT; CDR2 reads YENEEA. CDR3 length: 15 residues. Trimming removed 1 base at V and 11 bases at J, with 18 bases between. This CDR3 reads CASSLVNRGALAQHF. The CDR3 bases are TGTGCCAGCAGCTTAGTGAATCGGGGGGCTCTGGCCCAGCATTTT.